This is a list of T cell receptor beta chains from one sample in a study of metastatic and nonmetastatic thyroid tumors. TCRdb reanalyzed the PCR reads via MiXCR. This table holds about 70,000 clones, 18% found once. Sequenced: blood. These receptors all come from a female donor with papillary thyroid cancer or a benign thyroid nodule (not recorded which). Some clones in this sample may be carry-over from other donors' samples. Each CDR3 is given with its conserved first and last residue. D genes are given only for firm matches. Clone sizes are given selectively: once, few, many, or a class where the clone is expanded.

j_gene	abundance	v_gene	d_gene	CDR3aa	CDR3nt
TRBJ2-7	-	TRBV30	-	CAWSPGARYEQYF	TGTGCCTGGAGTCCGGGAGCCAGGTACGAGCAGTACTTC
TRBJ2-7	many	TRBV12-3/TRBV12-4	-	CASSPTERGREQYF	TGTGCCAGCAGTCCGACAGAACGAGGGCGCGAGCAGTACTTC
TRBJ1-1	many	TRBV20-1	TRBD1	CSARGQLNTEAFF	TGCAGTGCAAGGGGACAGCTCAACACTGAAGCTTTCTTT
TRBJ1-2	few	TRBV12-3/TRBV12-4	-	CASSLTGRPYYGYTF	TGTGCCAGCAGTCTTACAGGGAGACCCTACTATGGCTACACCTTC
TRBJ2-3	many	TRBV10-2	-	CASSVTVHTDTQYF	TGCGCCAGCAGTGTCACGGTACACACGGATACGCAGTATTTT
TRBJ1-5	-	TRBV28	TRBD1	CASSLPPGTGHQPQNF	TGTGCCAGCAGCTTACCCCCAGGGACAGGGCATCAGCCCCAGAATTTT
TRBJ1-3	many	TRBV13	-	CASSLLAGSSGNTIYF	TGTGCCAGCAGCCTATTAGCAGGGAGCTCTGGAAACACCATATATTTT
TRBJ2-2	few	TRBV5-4	-	CASSLGTNTGELFF	TGTGCCAGCAGCCTGGGGACTAACACCGGGGAGCTGTTTTTT
TRBJ2-7	many	TRBV30	-	CAWSVVDHEQYF	TGTGCCTGGAGTGTTGTGGACCACGAGCAGTACTTC
TRBJ2-3	-	TRBV9	-	CASTPGMGPDTQYF	TGTGCCAGCACCCCGGGGATGGGGCCAGATACGCAGTATTTT